This record concerns one TCR beta chain sequence. The use of a sample-barcoded 5' primer and a J-beta primer mix characterized a second PCR of roughly 7 to 11 cycles. TCRdb re-analysed the 5' RACE reads in MiXCR, keeping a single row per CDR3 protein. This sample carries over 700,000 distinct CDR3 sequences, approximately 25% of them seen once, and the ten largest clones take 9.4%. This sample stems from a study of blood T cells in healthy people across ages. Germline lookup yields CDR1 DFQATT and CDR2 SNEGSKA (reference sequence). This CDR3 is built from 17 residues. V shed 5 bases and J shed 0 bases, with 20 bases lying between them. The same sample was also studied in work on T cells of mothers and their children.

This chain uses TRBV20-1 with TRBJ2-1; the D gene could be TRBD1 or TRBD2 (5 bases each). This receptor was identified in a boy younger than 18 in good health. Specimen: blood. CDR3 DNA: TGCAGTGCTCAGCCGAACGACGGGGCGGTCTCCTACAATGAGCAGTTCTTC. Protein sequence: CSAQPNDGAVSYNEQFF.